This entry lists 27 T cell receptor beta chains sequenced from one sample in a study of CD8 T cells in ankylosing spondylitis. Study-level findings and limits: A TCR beta motif of 7 to 9 highly homologous variants seemed to mark ankylosing spondylitis blood.

The antigens these receptors bind are not known. TCRdb reprocessed the 5' RACE reads via MiXCR and lists one record per CDR3 protein. The table shows 450,000 to 550,000 distinct CDR3 sequences, with 5.3% occurring only once. The sequenced sample consisted of blood, either unsorted or a sorted T cell fraction (not recorded which). These receptors all come from a male donor with ankylosing spondylitis.

At least ten counts were recorded for this clonotype. This chain uses TRBV20-1 with TRBJ2-2; TRBD2 matches at 7 bases. CDR3 size: 15 residues. The V and J ends lost 6 bases and 0 bases, in that order; junction bases with no gene match: 7. Looked up from germline, CDR1 is DFQATT and CDR2 is SNEGSKA (reference sequence). CDR3 region: CSAFGGTSNTGELFF. The CDR3 nucleotides read TGCAGTGCCTTCGGGGGGACTTCGAACACCGGGGAGCTGTTTTTT.

This clonotype was observed at least ten times. The chain has TRBV20-1 and TRBJ1-2; D is ambiguous. The germline V gene encodes CDR1 DFQATT and CDR2 SNEGSKA (reference sequence). The CDR3 loop spans 14 amino acids. Deletions cut 3 bases from V and 4 bases from J, with 15 bases between. The CDR3 sequence: CSARYSIGPYGYTF. In nucleotides, the CDR3 is TGCAGTGCTAGGTATTCTATTGGACCCTATGGCTACACCTTC.

This clonotype was seen many times. This sequence joins TRBV7-9 and TRBJ1-1; D is unclear. Germline loops: CDR1 SEHNR, CDR2 FQNEAQ (reference sequence). V was clipped by 7 bases and J by 3 bases, with 21 bases between them. The CDR3 length is 16 residues. Here the CDR3 reads CASTPHASDRDTEAFF. CDR3 nucleotide sequence: TGTGCCAGCACCCCTCACGCTTCAGATCGAGACACTGAAGCTTTCTTT.

This clonotype was observed many times. V and J are TRBV12-3 or TRBV12-4 and TRBJ1-2, with 7 bases fitting TRBD1. The CDR3 extends over 15 amino acids. V trimming: 5 bases; J trimming: 4 bases; junction bases outside the gene matches: 10. For the CDR3, the DNA is TGTGCCAGCAGTCCCGACAGGGAAGGCGGCTATGGCTACACCTTC. Its translation: CASSPDREGGYGYTF.

The table lists this clonotype with many counts. CDR3 in DNA: TGCAGCGTTGCAAGACTAGCGGGAGACACCGGGGAGCTGTTTTTT. Encoded protein: CSVARLAGDTGELFF. The V call is TRBV29-1, the J call TRBJ2-2; the match to TRBD2 covers 12 bases. The CDR3 length is 15 residues. CDR1 is SQVTM and CDR2 is ANQGSEA in the germline V gene. V shed 4 bases, J shed 3 bases, and the junction held 3 bases outside the gene matches.

This clonotype was counted many times. Here the CDR3 DNA reads TGTGCCAGCAGTGCTCCGGTCTATGAGCAGTTCTTC. Amino acid sequence: CASSAPVYEQFF. V is TRBV12-3 or TRBV12-4 and J is TRBJ2-1; no reliable D call. Trimming shortened V by 5 bases and J by 8 bases, and 10 bases separated the two germline ends. The CDR3 sequence is 12 residues long.

This clonotype occurred a few times. The rearrangement links TRBV9 to TRBJ1-1; D is perhaps TRBD1 (5 bases). Germline CDR1 SGDLS, CDR2 YYNGEE. The ends were cut back, 1 base at V and 0 bases at J, with 13 bases in the middle. The CDR3 covers 16 residues. CDR3 sequence reads: CASSVRGDFMNTEAFF. Here the CDR3 DNA reads TGTGCCAGCAGCGTACGAGGGGATTTCATGAACACTGAAGCTTTCTTT. The variable domain in full, with the rest retrieved from reference TRBV9 and TRBJ1-1, is DSGVTQTPKHLITATGQRVTLRCSPRSGDLSVYWYQQSLDQGLQFLIQYYNGEERAKGNILERFSAQQFPDLHSELNLSSLELGDSALYFCASSVRGDFMNTEAFFGQGTRLTVV.

There are many counts of this clonotype. The junction and the germline gene differ at one end; a read error may be behind it. The chain combines TRBV20-1 with TRBJ2-5, with no clear D. Per germline, CDR1 DFQATT and CDR2 SNEGSKA (reference sequence). The CDR3 spans 13 residues. The CDR3 DNA reads as TGCAGTGCTCCCCCTCCAGTCTTGGAGACCGAGTACTTC. Translating gives CSAPPPVLETEYF.

This clonotype was counted at least ten times. The chain combines TRBV29-1 with TRBJ2-5; TRBD1 might be the D (5 bases). The CDR3 is 12 amino acids. Trimming removed 4 bases from V and 2 bases from J, with 8 bases in between. The germline gives CDR1 SQVTM, CDR2 ANQGSEA. The CDR3 here is CSVAQGQETQYF. Here the CDR3 DNA reads TGCAGCGTTGCTCAGGGACAAGAGACCCAGTACTTC.

The chain has TRBV20-1 and TRBJ2-1; D is unclear. Germline-derived CDR1 and CDR2 are DFQATT and SNEGSKA (reference sequence). This CDR3 spans 14 amino acids. V lost 3 bases to trimming and J lost 0 bases, with 9 bases between them. The CDR3 region has the DNA TGCAGTGCTAGCCAAATAAGCTCCTACAATGAGCAGTTCTTC. It specifies CSASQISSYNEQFF.

This clonotype occurred many times. The chain couples TRBV27 to TRBJ1-1; D not resolved. Trimming shortened V by 3 bases and J by 0 bases, and 11 bases separated the two germline ends. There are 15 residues in the CDR3. The V gene's germline CDR1 is MNHEY and CDR2 SMNVEV (reference sequence). The CDR3 reads CASSFGRMMNTEAFF. Here the CDR3 DNA reads TGTGCCAGCAGTTTTGGGCGGATGATGAACACTGAAGCTTTCTTT.

This clonotype was counted at least ten times. This chain connects TRBV4-3 to TRBJ2-3, with 10 bases lining up with TRBD1. Germline loops: CDR1 LGHNA, CDR2 YSLEER. V shed 1 base, J shed 4 bases, and the junction held 8 bases outside the gene matches. The CDR3 runs 17 residues. The CDR3, as DNA: TGCGCCAGCAGCCAAGGACTGACGGGACAGGGGCCAGATACGCAGTATTTT. Residues: CASSQGLTGQGPDTQYF.

There are many counts of this clonotype. The rearrangement links TRBV20-1 to TRBJ1-5; maybe TRBD1 (6 bases). Trimming cost V 6 bases and J 1 base, with 13 bases left between them. This CDR3 spans 14 amino acids. Per the germline V gene, CDR1 is DFQATT and CDR2 is SNEGSKA (reference sequence). Written as DNA, the CDR3 is TGCAGTGCCCTGAGGGGGTTGAGCAATCAGCCCCAGCATTTT. This sequence encodes CSALRGLSNQPQHF.

The chain is built from TRBV3-1 and TRBJ2-5, with D possibly TRBD2 on 6 matching bases. V gave up 0 bases and J gave up 7 bases, with 21 bases separating them. This CDR3 has 17 residues. Germline V gives CDR1 LGHDT, CDR2 YNNKEL (reference sequence). CDR3 region: CASSQDRTRFVRGTQYF. CDR3 bases: TGTGCCAGCAGCCAAGATCGGACCCGATTCGTGCGGGGGACCCAGTACTTC.

Ten or more counts support this clonotype. The genes are TRBV27 and TRBJ2-7; the D gene is possibly TRBD1 (5 bases). This CDR3 has 13 residues. Germline V gene lookup returns CDR1 MNHEY and CDR2 SMNVEV (reference sequence). Trimming pared 0 bases from V and 4 bases from J, leaving 7 bases between. CDR3 sequence (DNA): TGTGCCAGCAGTTTATCCAGGGTATACGAGCAGTACTTC. Translating gives CASSLSRVYEQYF.

This clonotype was picked up many times. The chain uses TRBV10-3 and TRBJ2-3, with 7 bases that match TRBD1. The CDR3 extends over 15 amino acids. J lost 3 bases, V lost 4 bases, and 7 bases had no gene match. Per germline, CDR1 ENHRY and CDR2 SYGVKD. The CDR3 coding sequence is TGTGCCATCAGTGTAGGAGACAGGGTAACAGATACGCAGTATTTT. Translated, it gives CAISVGDRVTDTQYF.

This clonotype was detected many times. The rearrangement uses TRBV24-1 and TRBJ2-3, with TRBD2 matching 8 bases. Germline values: CDR1 KGHDR, CDR2 SFDVKD. CDR3 size: 15 residues. V lost 7 bases to trimming and J lost 3 bases; unmatched junction nucleotides: 8. Here the CDR3 DNA reads TGTGCCACCAGCACTTCGGCGGGGGGTACAGATACGCAGTATTTT. Encoded protein: CATSTSAGGTDTQYF.

This clonotype appeared many times. The rearrangement links TRBV5-6 to TRBJ1-4; TRBD1 aligns across 10 bases. V dropped 3 bases and J dropped 8; count of bases not matched to a gene: 7. The CDR3 is made up of 15 amino acids. Germline V lookup: CDR1 SGHDT, CDR2 YYEEEE. CDR3 residues: CASSSPGTGVEKLFF. The CDR3 coding sequence is TGTGCCAGCAGCTCACCCGGGACAGGGGTCGAAAAACTGTTTTTT.

This clonotype was recorded at least ten times. The chain employs TRBV4-2 and TRBJ2-5; D is unresolved. The V end was cut by 0 bases, the J end by 5 bases, with 10 bases between. Germline V gene sequence: CDR1 LGHNA, CDR2 YNFKEQ. This CDR3 has 14 amino acids. CDR3 nucleotide sequence: TGTGCCAGCAGCCAAGATCGAAATATGGAGACCCAGTACTTC. This sequence encodes CASSQDRNMETQYF.

This clonotype came up many times. The chain employs TRBV4-3 and TRBJ1-2, with TRBD1 identical over 9 bases. Per the germline V gene, CDR1 is LGHNA and CDR2 is YSLEER. CDR3 length equals 15 residues. Losses at the gene ends were 1 base for V and 2 bases for J; bases not matched to a gene: 2. The CDR3 DNA reads as TGCGCCAGCAGCCAAGCCGGGACAGGGAACTATGGCTACACCTTC. This gives the protein CASSQAGTGNYGYTF.

This clonotype was found many times. The chain links TRBV7-2 to TRBJ2-7; 7 nucleotides agree with TRBD2. J gave up 4 bases and V 4 bases, and 7 bases lay outside the gene matches. The CDR3 is made up of 14 amino acids. Germline CDR1 is SGHTA and CDR2 is FQGNSA. The CDR3: CASSYGRGFYEQYF. CDR3 coding DNA: TGTGCCAGCAGCTACGGGCGGGGGTTTTACGAGCAGTACTTC.

Ten or more counts support this clonotype. The chain uses TRBV5-1 and TRBJ2-7, with D possibly TRBD2 on 7 matching bases. Germline V lookup: CDR1 SGHRS, CDR2 YFSETQ. V was cut by 4 bases and J by 2 bases, with 16 bases left in between. CDR3 size: 15 residues. CDR3 protein: CASSPGGLLPYEQYF. CDR3 DNA sequence: TGCGCCAGCAGCCCGGGGGGCCTACTACCCTACGAGCAGTACTTC.

This clonotype was detected ten times or more. V gene TRBV5-8 combines with J gene TRBJ2-1; D is undetermined. The CDR3 covers 15 residues. V was cut by 0 bases and J by 7 bases, with 14 bases left in between. Germline V gene lookup returns CDR1 SGHTS and CDR2 YDEGEE. CDR3 protein: CASSLGRYRNNEQFF. The CDR3 coding sequence is TGTGCCAGCAGCTTGGGGCGTTACCGCAATAATGAGCAGTTCTTC.

There are a few counts of this clonotype. The CDR3 DNA sequence: TGTGCCAGCAGCCCCGTCGGCCAGCCTAGCTCCTACGAGCAGTACTTC. This codes for CASSPVGQPSSYEQYF. This chain links TRBV9 with TRBJ2-7; no clear D. Between the trimmed V and J ends, which lost 4 bases and 0 bases, there was a span of 17 bases. CDR3 length: 16 residues. CDR1 and CDR2 from the germline V gene are SGDLS and YYNGEE.

This clonotype was seen repeatedly, ten times or more. This rearrangement joins TRBV29-1 to TRBJ2-7; 7 bases map to TRBD1. V was clipped by 5 bases and J by 0 bases; unmatched bases: 4. Germline V gene data show CDR1 as SQVTM and CDR2 as ANQGSEA. The CDR3 length is 13 residues. The CDR3 protein is CSVSGQNSYEQYF. The CDR3 DNA reads as TGCAGCGTTTCGGGACAGAACTCCTACGAGCAGTACTTC.

This clonotype appeared many times. V is TRBV4-3 and J is TRBJ2-7; 7 nucleotides match TRBD1. Germline trimming cut 0 bases from V and 2 bases from J; bases unmatched to any gene: 7. The CDR3 covers 16 residues. The germline CDR1 and CDR2 sequences are LGHNA and YSLEER. This CDR3 reads CASSQDPRQGAYEQYF. For the CDR3, the DNA is TGCGCCAGCAGCCAAGATCCCAGACAGGGAGCCTACGAGCAGTACTTC.

This clonotype was seen repeatedly, ten times or more. The rearrangement links TRBV7-2 to TRBJ1-5; D unclear. Germline values: CDR1 SGHTA, CDR2 FQGNSA. This CDR3 has 15 residues. V lost 5 bases to trimming and J lost 5 bases, with 16 bases between them. CDR3 region: CASSPSGRAYQPQHF. Here the CDR3 DNA reads TGTGCCAGCAGCCCATCTGGGAGGGCCTATCAGCCCCAGCATTTT.